One sample yielded the 13 T cell receptor beta chains listed below, sequenced in a study of cytomegalovirus exposure and HLA in healthy donors. PCR involved 60 Vbeta and 13 Jbeta primers. Sequenced by immunoSEQ multiplex PCR; TCRdb stores in-frame clones only, minus some. The sample has about 240,000 clones; roughly four fifths are singletons. The sequenced sample was PBMCs. The receptors here all came from an older woman in good health and CMV-seropositive.

The chain uses TRBV7-8 and TRBJ2-7; 15 bases match TRBD2. Trimming at V came to 5 bases and at J to 6 bases, leaving 8 bases not matched to a gene. The CDR3 runs to 16 residues. Germline V gene lookup returns CDR1 SGHVS and CDR2 FQNEAQ. The CDR3 region has the DNA TGTGCCAGCAGCCAAGGACTAGCGGGAGGGCCGTTCGAGCAGTACTTC. This translates into CASSQGLAGGPFEQYF.

The table lists this clone with a count of one. This CDR3 is CASSPQGLRTDTQYF. The CDR3 nucleotides read TGTGCCAGCAGTCCTCAGGGGCTTCGCACAGATACGCAGTATTTT. The chain uses TRBV28 and TRBJ2-3; perhaps TRBD1 as D (6 bases). CDR1 is MDHEN, CDR2 SYDVKM, per germline. V dropped 5 bases and J dropped 1 base, with 13 bases sitting between them. The CDR3 totals 15 residues. Filled out from reference TRBV28 and TRBJ2-3, the complete variable domain reads DVKVTQSSRYLVKRTGEKVFLECVQDMDHENMFWYRQDPGLGLRLIYFSYDVKMKEKGDIPEGYSVSREKKERFSLILESASTNQTSMYLCASSPQGLRTDTQYFGPGTRLTVL.

The chain has TRBV7-9 and TRBJ1-1; D is possibly TRBD1 (6 bases). CDR3 length: 13 residues. Trimming took 5 bases from V and 1 from J, leaving 8 bases between them. CDR1 and CDR2 from the germline V gene are SEHNR and FQNEAQ (reference sequence). In DNA form, the CDR3 reads TGTGCCAGCAGCCGACAGGAGAACACTGAAGCTTTCTTT. Protein sequence: CASSRQENTEAFF.

A word on this clone: The sample contains more than one DNA sequence encoding this CDR3. This chain links TRBV12-5 with TRBJ2-7; D ambiguous. V shed 6 bases and J shed 4 bases, with 16 bases lying between them. Germline lookup yields CDR1 LGHNT and CDR2 FRNRAP. CDR3 length equals 14 residues. CDR3 region: CASGFASTAYEQYF. CDR3 in DNA: TGTGCTAGTGGGTTTGCCTCCACAGCTTACGAGCAGTACTTC. Variable domain in full (rest from reference TRBV12-5 and TRBJ2-7): DARVTQTPRHKVTEMGQEVTMRCQPILGHNTVFWYRQTMMQGLELLAYFRNRAPLDDSGMPKDRFSAEMPDATLATLKIQPSEPRDSAVYFCASGFASTAYEQYFGPGTRLTVT.

The chain combines TRBV5-1 with TRBJ2-7, with D tentatively TRBD2 (6 bases). Germline V gene lookup returns CDR1 SGHRS and CDR2 YFSETQ. Trimming pared 4 bases from V and 0 bases from J, leaving 14 bases between. This CDR3 has 15 amino acids. The CDR3 loop is CASSEAGLSSYEQYF. The CDR3 DNA sequence: TGCGCCAGCAGCGAAGCGGGCCTGAGCTCCTACGAGCAGTACTTC.

The V call is TRBV5-1, the J call TRBJ1-1; perhaps TRBD1 as D (5 bases). The V and J ends lost 3 bases and 5 bases respectively, with 11 bases between them. The germline V gene encodes CDR1 SGHRS and CDR2 YFSETQ. The CDR3 covers 13 residues. CDR3: CASSSTGVTEAFF. The CDR3 coding sequence is TGCGCCAGCAGCTCAACGGGGGTTACTGAAGCTTTCTTT.

This chain uses TRBV19 with TRBJ1-1, with 9 bases matching TRBD1. The CDR3 is 14 amino acids. CDR1 and CDR2 (germline): LNHDA, SQIVND (reference sequence). The V gene end was trimmed by 1 base and the J gene end by 5 bases; junction bases not matched to a gene: 2. This CDR3 is CASSIGGQGTEAFF. The CDR3 DNA reads TGTGCCAGTAGTATAGGGGGACAGGGTACTGAAGCTTTCTTT.

This clone was observed a single time. The chain carries TRBV5-6 and TRBJ1-1, with TRBD1 matching 8 bases. This CDR3 region has 14 residues. Germline CDR1 and CDR2: SGHDT and YYEEEE. The trim removed 5 bases at V and 4 bases at J, leaving 7 bases unmatched. The CDR3 here is CASSSGGWGTEAFF. CDR3 bases: TGTGCCAGCAGTTCAGGGGGCTGGGGCACTGAAGCTTTCTTT.

This clone has a single count. V usage is TRBV7-9 and J usage is TRBJ2-5; D may be TRBD1 (6 bases). Deletions cut 2 bases from V and 5 bases from J, with 6 bases between. CDR3 size: 12 residues. Germline-derived CDR1 and CDR2 are SEHNR and FQNEAQ (reference sequence). CDR3 sequence (DNA): TGTGCCAGCAGCTTACAGGGGGAGACCCAGTACTTC. Translated, it gives CASSLQGETQYF.

The chain employs TRBV7-8 and TRBJ1-5, with D uncertain. This CDR3 has 16 amino acids. Per the germline V gene, CDR1 is SGHVS and CDR2 is FQNEAQ. Deletions cut 1 base from V and 3 bases from J, with 13 bases between. The CDR3 spells CASSLVRDWVNQPQHF. The CDR3, as DNA: TGTGCCAGCAGCTTAGTACGGGATTGGGTCAATCAGCCCCAGCATTTT.

The V and J genes are TRBV5-1 and TRBJ1-2, with D perhaps TRBD1 (6 bases). Trimming took off 4 bases at V and 2 bases at J, with 9 bases between the two ends. In germline, CDR1 is SGHRS, CDR2 YFSETQ. The CDR3 loop spans 13 amino acids. CDR3 nucleotide sequence: TGCGCCAGCAGCCAAAGGGGGAACTATGGCTACACCTTC. Its translation is CASSQRGNYGYTF.

V gene TRBV4-1 combines with J gene TRBJ2-7; D remains unclear. This CDR3 is built from 13 residues. The ends were cut back, 4 bases at V and 4 bases at J, with 11 bases in the middle. CDR1 is MGHRA and CDR2 is YSYEKL in the germline V gene. The CDR3 reads CASSPYPGYEQYF. In DNA, the CDR3 is TGCGCCAGCAGCCCTTACCCAGGTTACGAGCAGTACTTC.

The rearrangement uses TRBV19 and TRBJ2-3; 10 positions match TRBD1. The J segment lost 5 bases and the V segment lost 7 bases, leaving 9 bases of the junction unmatched. The CDR3 length is 15 residues. CDR1 is LNHDA and CDR2 is SQIVND in the germline V gene (reference sequence). Here the CDR3 DNA reads TGTGCCAGTACCGAGACAGGGGGCTGGGTAGATACGCAGTATTTT. Protein product: CASTETGGWVDTQYF.